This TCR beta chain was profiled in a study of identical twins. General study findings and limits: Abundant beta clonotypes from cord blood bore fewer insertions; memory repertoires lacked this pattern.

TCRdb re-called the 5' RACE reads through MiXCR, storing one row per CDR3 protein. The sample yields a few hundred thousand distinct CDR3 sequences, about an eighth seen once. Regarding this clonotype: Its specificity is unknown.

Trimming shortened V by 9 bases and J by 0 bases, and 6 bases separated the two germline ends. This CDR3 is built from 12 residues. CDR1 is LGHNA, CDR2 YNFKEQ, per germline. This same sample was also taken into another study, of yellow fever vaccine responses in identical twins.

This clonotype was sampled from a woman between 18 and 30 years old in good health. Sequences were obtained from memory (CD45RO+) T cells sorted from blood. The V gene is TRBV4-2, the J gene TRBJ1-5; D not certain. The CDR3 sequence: CASGDSNQPQHF. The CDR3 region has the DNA TGTGCCAGTGGTGATAGCAATCAGCCCCAGCATTTT.